The TCR beta chain under discussion was sequenced for a study of cytomegalovirus exposure and HLA in healthy donors. The study, taken as a whole, reports: The study recorded 150 to 200 TCR beta chains that were cytomegalovirus-associated. In vitro, a few CMV-associated chains proved specific for CMV antigens. It was found in a later analysis that first-cohort TCR clusters tended to co-occur in the 120 validation repertoires.

With respect to this clone: Its specificity is not known.

Germline V gene sequence: CDR1 KGHSH, CDR2 LQKENI. The CDR3 runs to 16 residues. J lost 4 bases, V lost 3 bases, and 9 bases had no gene match. The method was immunoSEQ multiplex PCR; TCRdb's version includes in-frame clones alone and lacks a portion of them. The repertoire consists of 60,000 or so clones, with 92% occurring once and the leading ten covering over 1%. The TCR sequence derives from a woman younger than 35 in good health and CMV-seronegative. The rearrangement joins TRBV18 to TRBJ2-7; TRBD2 aligns across 10 bases. Sequenced input: PBMCs. The CDR3 DNA follows: TGTGCCAGCTCACCGACCCAGCGGGGGGGCCAATACGAGCAGTACTTC. The encoded protein is CASSPTQRGGQYEQYF.